This TCR beta chain was documented in a study of blood T cell repertoires in COVID-19. Across the whole study: Acute and convalescent COVID-19 specimens originated in the United States, Italy and Spain. In each case, the material was cDNA or gDNA derived from T cells, B-cell-depleted T cells, or PBMCs.

J lost 10 bases, V lost 4 bases, and 12 bases had no gene match. The CDR3 totals 13 residues. CDR1 is SQVTM, CDR2 ANQGSEA, per germline. Methods used by the authors: Nucleated cell counts were estimated from reference gene primer amplification. Libraries were prepared by immunoSEQ multiplex PCR; TCRdb keeps only in-frame clonotypes and omits some of them. For V, J and clone size, that table is used; D and trimming come from the DNA. The sample gives 150,000 to 200,000 clones, 88% of which show up once; 20% to 30% is in the top ten. The rearrangement links TRBV29-1 to TRBJ1-1, with 7 nucleotides matching TRBD1. What was sequenced was peripheral blood. This sequence was found in a man in his 60s with acute or convalescent COVID-19. CDR3: CSVARQGHVAAFF. CDR3 nucleotides: TGCAGCGTTGCCCGACAGGGACACGTAGCAGCTTTCTTT. Together with reference TRBV29-1 and TRBJ1-1, the CDR3 gives the full variable domain: SAVISQKPSRDICQRGTSLTIQCQVDSQVTMMFWYRQQPGQSLTLIATANQGSEATYESGFVIDKFPISRPNLTFSTLTVSNMSPEDSSIYLCSVARQGHVAAFFGQGTRLTVV.